The rows below give T cell receptor beta chains drawn from one sample of a study of blood T cells in healthy people across ages. TCRdb reprocessed the 5' RACE reads via MiXCR and lists one record per CDR3 protein. This sample carries about 680,000 distinct CDR3 sequences, roughly 49% of them seen once, and the ten largest clones take roughly 34%. The specimen sequenced was blood. These receptors were taken from a woman aged 60 to 75 in good health. Each CDR3 is given with its conserved first and last residue. A D gene is named only where the DNA matches it firmly. Only part of the rows carry a size: once, few, many, or a class if the clone is expanded.

d_call: .; v_call: TRBV7-2; j_call: TRBJ1-6; cdr3_length: 14; clone_size: few; cdr3_nt: TGTGCCAGCAGCTTTAGCTCCTATAATTCACCCCTCCACTTT; cdr3_aa: CASSFSSYNSPLHF
d_call: TRBD2; v_call: TRBV7-2; j_call: TRBJ2-3; cdr3_length: 16; clone_size: few; cdr3_nt: TGTGCCAGCAGCTTAGAACGAGCGGGAGGGCAGGGTACGCAGTATTTT; cdr3_aa: CASSLERAGGQGTQYF
d_call: .; v_call: TRBV7-2; j_call: TRBJ2-5; cdr3_length: 15; clone_size: many; cdr3_nt: TGTGCCAGCAGCTACAACTCCGGGACCCAAGAGACCCAGTACTTC; cdr3_aa: CASSYNSGTQETQYF
d_call: TRBD1; v_call: TRBV20-1; j_call: TRBJ2-3; cdr3_length: 16; clone_size: .; cdr3_nt: TGCAGTGCTAGACTGGGACAGGGAACGATCACAGATACGCAGTATTTT; cdr3_aa: CSARLGQGTITDTQYF
d_call: .; v_call: TRBV7-2; j_call: TRBJ1-2; cdr3_length: 14; clone_size: .; cdr3_nt: TGTGCCAGCAGCTCCGAGGGGCGCCGCGCCGTCTACACCTTC; cdr3_aa: CASSSEGRRAVYTF
d_call: .; v_call: TRBV6-1; j_call: TRBJ2-3; cdr3_length: 14; clone_size: .; cdr3_nt: TGTGCCAGCAGTGAAGGGCAGGGTCGAGATACGCAGTATTTT; cdr3_aa: CASSEGQGRDTQYF
d_call: .; v_call: TRBV11-1; j_call: TRBJ2-7; cdr3_length: 14; clone_size: many; cdr3_nt: TGTGCCAGCAGCTTACCGGGACCGTCCTACGAGCAGTACTTC; cdr3_aa: CASSLPGPSYEQYF
d_call: .; v_call: TRBV7-9; j_call: TRBJ1-2; cdr3_length: 14; clone_size: .; cdr3_nt: TGTGCCAGCACAATTCAGGGGAGAAACTATGGCTACACCTTC; cdr3_aa: CASTIQGRNYGYTF
d_call: TRBD1; v_call: TRBV20-1; j_call: TRBJ1-1; cdr3_length: 11; clone_size: .; cdr3_nt: TGCAGTGCTTACAGGGGAGGTGAAGCTTTCTTT; cdr3_aa: CSAYRGGEAFF
d_call: .; v_call: TRBV29-1; j_call: TRBJ1-4; cdr3_length: 12; clone_size: .; cdr3_nt: TGCAGCGTACAGGAGGGGGATGAAAAACTGTTTTTT; cdr3_aa: CSVQEGDEKLFF
d_call: TRBD1; v_call: TRBV20-1; j_call: TRBJ2-5; cdr3_length: 14; clone_size: .; cdr3_nt: TGCAGTGCTAGACGGGACAGGGGGCCGGAGACCCAGTACTTC; cdr3_aa: CSARRDRGPETQYF
d_call: .; v_call: TRBV5-1; j_call: TRBJ2-6; cdr3_length: 15; clone_size: few; cdr3_nt: TGCGCCAGCAGCACAAGCAGCTCTGGGGCCAACGTCCTGACTTTC; cdr3_aa: CASSTSSSGANVLTF
d_call: TRBD2; v_call: TRBV20-1; j_call: TRBJ2-1; cdr3_length: 14; clone_size: few; cdr3_nt: TGCAGTGCCCAAACTAGCGCACCAAGCCAGATGCAGTTCTTC; cdr3_aa: CSAQTSAPSQMQFF
d_call: TRBD1; v_call: TRBV12-3/TRBV12-4; j_call: TRBJ1-2; cdr3_length: 13; clone_size: .; cdr3_nt: TGCGCCAGCAGTTGCGACAGGGGTCATGGCTACACCTTC; cdr3_aa: CASSCDRGHGYTF
d_call: .; v_call: TRBV7-2; j_call: TRBJ2-2; cdr3_length: 13; clone_size: few; cdr3_nt: TGTGCCAGCCGCCGTTTTACCGCCGGGGAGCTGTTTTTT; cdr3_aa: CASRRFTAGELFF
d_call: TRBD2; v_call: TRBV20-1; j_call: TRBJ2-3; cdr3_length: 15; clone_size: few; cdr3_nt: TGCAGTGCCGCCTTCGGACTAGCGGGAGCCGATACGCAGTATTTT; cdr3_aa: CSAAFGLAGADTQYF
d_call: TRBD1; v_call: TRBV28; j_call: TRBJ2-7; cdr3_length: 14; clone_size: .; cdr3_nt: TGTGCCAGCAGTGTAGGACAGGGCCGCTACGAGCAGTACTTC; cdr3_aa: CASSVGQGRYEQYF
d_call: TRBD2; v_call: TRBV4-2; j_call: TRBJ2-2; cdr3_length: 14; clone_size: .; cdr3_nt: TGTGCCAGCAGCCAAGAATGGGGGGGCGGGGAGCTGTTTTTT; cdr3_aa: CASSQEWGGGELFF
d_call: .; v_call: TRBV7-2; j_call: TRBJ2-1; cdr3_length: 17; clone_size: .; cdr3_nt: TGTGCCAGCAGCTCATGGGCCAGCGGAGGTTTCTACAATGAGCAGTTCTTC; cdr3_aa: CASSSWASGGFYNEQFF
d_call: .; v_call: TRBV25-1; j_call: TRBJ2-7; cdr3_length: 13; clone_size: few; cdr3_nt: TGTGCCAGCAGTGCAGCAGGGAAATACGAGCAGTACTTC; cdr3_aa: CASSAAGKYEQYF
d_call: .; v_call: TRBV10-2; j_call: TRBJ1-1; cdr3_length: 14; clone_size: .; cdr3_nt: TGCGCCAGCAGGGTAACCACAGGGTCCACTGAAGCTTTCTTT; cdr3_aa: CASRVTTGSTEAFF
d_call: .; v_call: TRBV7-2; j_call: TRBJ2-5; cdr3_length: 14; clone_size: .; cdr3_nt: TGTGCCAGCAGCTTAGCCAACTACCAAGGGACCCAGTACTTC; cdr3_aa: CASSLANYQGTQYF
d_call: TRBD1; v_call: TRBV24-1; j_call: TRBJ2-7; cdr3_length: 16; clone_size: .; cdr3_nt: TGTGCCACCAGTGACCCGGGACAGGGGGACTACAATGAGCAGTACTTC; cdr3_aa: CATSDPGQGDYNEQYF
d_call: TRBD1; v_call: TRBV2; j_call: TRBJ2-3; cdr3_length: 16; clone_size: few; cdr3_nt: TGTGCCTCGAGGGTCAGGGGGCGCGGAATCCAGGATACGCAGTATTTT; cdr3_aa: CASRVRGRGIQDTQYF
d_call: .; v_call: TRBV5-1; j_call: TRBJ2-1; cdr3_length: 14; clone_size: few; cdr3_nt: TGCGCCAGCAGCCCGCCTAGTTCAACCAATGAGCAGTTCTTC; cdr3_aa: CASSPPSSTNEQFF
d_call: TRBD2; v_call: TRBV10-3; j_call: TRBJ2-1; cdr3_length: 16; clone_size: .; cdr3_nt: TGTGCCATCAGGGGTCTACTAGCGGGAGACTACAATGAGCAGTTCTTC; cdr3_aa: CAIRGLLAGDYNEQFF
d_call: .; v_call: TRBV12-3/TRBV12-4; j_call: TRBJ1-2; cdr3_length: 15; clone_size: few; cdr3_nt: TGTGCCAGCAGCCCCTTAAGGGGGACCGACTATGGCTACACCTTC; cdr3_aa: CASSPLRGTDYGYTF
d_call: .; v_call: TRBV7-9; j_call: TRBJ2-1; cdr3_length: 14; clone_size: .; cdr3_nt: TGTGCCAGCGCGGAAAGGACTGCGAACAATGAGCAGTTCTTC; cdr3_aa: CASAERTANNEQFF
d_call: TRBD1; v_call: TRBV28; j_call: TRBJ2-1; cdr3_length: 15; clone_size: .; cdr3_nt: TGTGCCAGCAGTTTGGTAGGGACAGGCCTTAATGAGCAGTTCTTC; cdr3_aa: CASSLVGTGLNEQFF
d_call: .; v_call: TRBV7-2; j_call: TRBJ2-1; cdr3_length: 14; clone_size: .; cdr3_nt: TGTGCCAGCAGCTTACTAGGACTCAACAATGAGCAGTTCTTC; cdr3_aa: CASSLLGLNNEQFF
d_call: .; v_call: TRBV2; j_call: TRBJ2-7; cdr3_length: 14; clone_size: few; cdr3_nt: TGTGCCAGCAGTAGGGGGATCGGGGCTTACGAGCAGTACTTC; cdr3_aa: CASSRGIGAYEQYF
d_call: .; v_call: TRBV20-1; j_call: TRBJ1-3; cdr3_length: 13; clone_size: .; cdr3_nt: TGCAGTGCTGGGACCGCCGCTGGAAACACCATATATTTT; cdr3_aa: CSAGTAAGNTIYF
d_call: .; v_call: TRBV5-1; j_call: TRBJ2-7; cdr3_length: 14; clone_size: .; cdr3_nt: TGCGCCAGCAGCTTGGCGGCAGGGAACGACGAGCAGTACTTC; cdr3_aa: CASSLAAGNDEQYF
d_call: .; v_call: TRBV4-2; j_call: TRBJ1-4; cdr3_length: 15; clone_size: .; cdr3_nt: TGTGCCAGCAGCCAAGAAGGGGCAACTAATGAAAAACTGTTTTTT; cdr3_aa: CASSQEGATNEKLFF
d_call: .; v_call: TRBV12-3/TRBV12-4; j_call: TRBJ2-2; cdr3_length: 15; clone_size: .; cdr3_nt: TGTACCAGCAGTTTGGGGGGAGGTCGGACCGGGGAGCTGTTTTTT; cdr3_aa: CTSSLGGGRTGELFF
d_call: TRBD1; v_call: TRBV7-2; j_call: TRBJ2-2; cdr3_length: 16; clone_size: .; cdr3_nt: TGTGCCAGCAGCTTATCAGGGGGCTACGACACCGGGGAGCTGTTTTTT; cdr3_aa: CASSLSGGYDTGELFF
d_call: .; v_call: TRBV4-3; j_call: TRBJ2-7; cdr3_length: 14; clone_size: .; cdr3_nt: TGCGCCAGCAGCGAGGGACTCAGCTCCTACGAGCAGTACTTC; cdr3_aa: CASSEGLSSYEQYF
d_call: .; v_call: TRBV5-1; j_call: TRBJ2-5; cdr3_length: 15; clone_size: .; cdr3_nt: TGCGCCAGCAGCTGGGCCACTGCTACACAAGAGACCCAGTACTTC; cdr3_aa: CASSWATATQETQYF
d_call: .; v_call: TRBV7-3; j_call: TRBJ2-3; cdr3_length: 14; clone_size: .; cdr3_nt: TGTGCCAGCAGCTTAACAGGAGACACAGATACGCAGTATTTT; cdr3_aa: CASSLTGDTDTQYF
d_call: .; v_call: TRBV9; j_call: TRBJ2-5; cdr3_length: 14; clone_size: .; cdr3_nt: TGTGCCAGCAGCCCAAACTGGGGTATGGAGACCCAGTACTTC; cdr3_aa: CASSPNWGMETQYF
d_call: .; v_call: TRBV5-8; j_call: TRBJ1-1; cdr3_length: 14; clone_size: .; cdr3_nt: TGTGCCAGCAGCTTGTTCATGGCAGGCCCCCGAGCTTTCTTT; cdr3_aa: CASSLFMAGPRAFF
d_call: .; v_call: TRBV6-5; j_call: TRBJ2-5; cdr3_length: 16; clone_size: .; cdr3_nt: TGTGCCAGCAGTTACTCGGCATCAAGGAGACGGGAGACCCAGTACTTC; cdr3_aa: CASSYSASRRRETQYF
d_call: .; v_call: TRBV10-3; j_call: TRBJ2-1; cdr3_length: 14; clone_size: few; cdr3_nt: TGTGCCATCAGTGAGTCCTACGGGAGCCATGAGCAGTTCTTC; cdr3_aa: CAISESYGSHEQFF
d_call: .; v_call: TRBV7-2; j_call: TRBJ2-7; cdr3_length: 15; clone_size: many; cdr3_nt: TGTGCCATCAACGGGGGCGGGAGCATTGGCTACGAGCAGTACTTC; cdr3_aa: CAINGGGSIGYEQYF
d_call: .; v_call: TRBV7-9; j_call: TRBJ2-5; cdr3_length: 14; clone_size: once; cdr3_nt: TGTGCCAGCAGCTTTCTTACAGGGAAGGAGACCCAGTACTTC; cdr3_aa: CASSFLTGKETQYF
d_call: TRBD2; v_call: TRBV6-2/TRBV6-3; j_call: TRBJ2-3; cdr3_length: 16; clone_size: few; cdr3_nt: TGTGCCAGCAGTGACTCACTAGCGGGAGTAGAAGATACGCAGTATTTT; cdr3_aa: CASSDSLAGVEDTQYF
d_call: .; v_call: TRBV20-1; j_call: TRBJ2-5; cdr3_length: 13; clone_size: once; cdr3_nt: TGCAGTGCCAGCAGCCGGCCCGGGGAGACCCAGTACTTC; cdr3_aa: CSASSRPGETQYF